Listed below are T cell receptor beta chains from one sample, sequenced in a study of blood T cell repertoires in COVID-19. The assay was immunoSEQ multiplex PCR, and TCRdb's table has in-frame clones only and misses some. The table lists over 75,000 clones, 75% to 90% of them singletons. Material: peripheral blood. These receptor sequences come from a human donor in a cohort sampled during active COVID-19. Both conserved end residues are part of each CDR3. Fields, in order: clone size, V gene, CDR3 protein. A clone size is listed for some rows: how often the clone was seen (once, few, many), or a class if it is expanded.

abundance: .; v_gene: TRBV30; CDR3aa: CAWSVGRGVYEQYF
abundance: .; v_gene: TRBV30; CDR3aa: CAWNQRVDNEQFF
abundance: .; v_gene: TRBV7-6; CDR3aa: CASSLGGGSSGKEQYF
abundance: .; v_gene: TRBV9; CDR3aa: CASSVGPWTGAGQPQHF
abundance: .; v_gene: TRBV5-1; CDR3aa: CASSPGTGADTQYF
abundance: .; v_gene: TRBV15; CDR3aa: CATSTRVANEQFF
abundance: .; v_gene: TRBV13; CDR3aa: CASSSRGAGWTYEQYF
abundance: .; v_gene: TRBV6-5; CDR3aa: CASSYSDRTEAFF
abundance: .; v_gene: TRBV18; CDR3aa: CASSPPTPPRNEQFF
abundance: .; v_gene: TRBV7-2; CDR3aa: CASSPHRDSRRDTQYF
abundance: .; v_gene: TRBV27; CDR3aa: CASSLSDREYGYTF
abundance: .; v_gene: TRBV28; CDR3aa: CASSSGTGTYGYTF
abundance: .; v_gene: TRBV18; CDR3aa: CATFSRTEDEKLFF
abundance: .; v_gene: TRBV6-6; CDR3aa: CASSYGASYGYTF
abundance: .; v_gene: TRBV11-2; CDR3aa: CASSLDFSPGAYEQYF
abundance: once; v_gene: TRBV5-1; CDR3aa: CASSTGQENTEAFF
abundance: .; v_gene: TRBV5-1; CDR3aa: CASSATGALPNTGELFF
abundance: .; v_gene: TRBV11-2; CDR3aa: CASSLAGGGLYYGYTF
abundance: .; v_gene: TRBV27; CDR3aa: CASSNTGIYEQYF
abundance: few; v_gene: TRBV2; CDR3aa: CASSPTTRGGQETQYF
abundance: .; v_gene: TRBV24-1; CDR3aa: CATSDFSRESTYNEQFF
abundance: few; v_gene: TRBV19; CDR3aa: CASSIADLQGSGEQYF
abundance: .; v_gene: TRBV19; CDR3aa: CASSPRTDSTYEQYF
abundance: .; v_gene: TRBV5-1; CDR3aa: CASSLRQGGNNEQFF
abundance: once; v_gene: TRBV4-3; CDR3aa: CASSQVGLKYGYTF
abundance: .; v_gene: TRBV29-1; CDR3aa: CSVGGQGIAKNIQYF
abundance: .; v_gene: TRBV28; CDR3aa: CASSLWGNSFVLDGYTF
abundance: .; v_gene: TRBV4-1; CDR3aa: CASSRDRTAVYGYTF
abundance: .; v_gene: TRBV5-6; CDR3aa: CASTFSGELFF
abundance: .; v_gene: TRBV7-2; CDR3aa: CASSLGTRTGELFF
abundance: .; v_gene: TRBV7-9; CDR3aa: CASSFVTVAGNPSSYEQYF
abundance: .; v_gene: TRBV4-1; CDR3aa: CASSQDGTSGGNTDTQYF
abundance: .; v_gene: TRBV7-2; CDR3aa: CASSTVGGSSYEQYF
abundance: .; v_gene: TRBV6-5; CDR3aa: CASSSLTRGDTEAFF
abundance: .; v_gene: TRBV6-1; CDR3aa: CASSEGWDSYSNQPQHF
abundance: .; v_gene: TRBV10-3; CDR3aa: CAISVNRETGELFF
abundance: .; v_gene: TRBV29-1; CDR3aa: CSGGRSSYEQYF
abundance: .; v_gene: TRBV5-1; CDR3aa: CASSFGQGNEKLFF
abundance: .; v_gene: TRBV5-1; CDR3aa: CASSLETVNTEAFF
abundance: .; v_gene: TRBV9; CDR3aa: CASSVNPAGAYEQYF
abundance: .; v_gene: TRBV5-4; CDR3aa: CASSLSGTSRDEQFF
abundance: .; v_gene: TRBV5-1; CDR3aa: CASSWRGQPNSGNTIYF
abundance: .; v_gene: TRBV7-3; CDR3aa: CASSLTSLAGGPWNEQFF
abundance: .; v_gene: TRBV4-2; CDR3aa: CASSQSQAAQETQYF
abundance: .; v_gene: TRBV5-1; CDR3aa: CASNSGDSGANVLTF
abundance: .; v_gene: TRBV5-8; CDR3aa: CASSLYHF
abundance: .; v_gene: TRBV6-1; CDR3aa: CASSEAGTSTYEQYF
abundance: .; v_gene: TRBV5-1; CDR3aa: CASSLGTGRTGELFF
abundance: .; v_gene: TRBV24-1; CDR3aa: CATSDAGGAGEKLFF
abundance: few; v_gene: TRBV7-2; CDR3aa: CASRGRDSYNEQFF
abundance: .; v_gene: TRBV5-1; CDR3aa: CASSTAGTGAYEQYF
abundance: .; v_gene: TRBV7-9; CDR3aa: CASSSLGNTEAFF
abundance: once; v_gene: TRBV5-1; CDR3aa: CASSQGQANYEQYF
abundance: .; v_gene: TRBV28; CDR3aa: CASNQGTTDTQYF
abundance: .; v_gene: TRBV7-9; CDR3aa: CASSHRDRTYNEQFF
abundance: .; v_gene: TRBV28; CDR3aa: CASSLQGAGETQYF
abundance: once; v_gene: TRBV29-1; CDR3aa: CSGTVNEKLFF